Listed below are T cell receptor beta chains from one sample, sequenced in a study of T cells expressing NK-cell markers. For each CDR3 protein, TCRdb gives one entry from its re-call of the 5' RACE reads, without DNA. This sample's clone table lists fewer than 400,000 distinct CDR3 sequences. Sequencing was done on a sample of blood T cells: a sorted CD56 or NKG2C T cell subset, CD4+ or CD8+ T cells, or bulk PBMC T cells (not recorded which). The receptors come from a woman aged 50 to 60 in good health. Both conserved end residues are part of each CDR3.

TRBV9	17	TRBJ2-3	CASSVAWLAAGTDTQYF
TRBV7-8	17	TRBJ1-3	CASSPEGTGYSGNTIYF
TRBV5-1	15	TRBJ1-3	CASSLAGTAEDTIYF
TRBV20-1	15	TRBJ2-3	CSAKNSGELTDTQYF
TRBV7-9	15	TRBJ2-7	CASSGGFSGYYEQYF
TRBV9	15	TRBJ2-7	CASSGDSGVFYEQYF
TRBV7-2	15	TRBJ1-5	CASNLRPGEGQPQHF
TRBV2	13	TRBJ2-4	CASGTGVAYIQYF
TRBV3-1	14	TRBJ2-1	CASSQAGVLNEQFF
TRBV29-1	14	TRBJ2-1	CSVEAESSYNEQFF
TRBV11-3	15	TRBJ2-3	CASSWGAGVTDTQYF
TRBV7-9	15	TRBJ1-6	CPSSPDTLGNSPLHF
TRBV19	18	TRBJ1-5	CASSILRTGTGGNQPQHF
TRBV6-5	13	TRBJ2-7	CASSSHVQGRQYF
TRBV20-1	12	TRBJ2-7	CSAREPGTKQYF
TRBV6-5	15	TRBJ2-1	CASSPTSGTPNEQFF
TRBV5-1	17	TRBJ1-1	CASSPGYDFLMNTEAFF
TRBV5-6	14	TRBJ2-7	CASRRDRAYYEQYF
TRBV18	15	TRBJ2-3	CASSPKAGGTDTQYF
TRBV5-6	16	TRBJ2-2	CASSLSGDPATGELFF
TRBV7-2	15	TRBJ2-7	CASSLASGTGYEQYF
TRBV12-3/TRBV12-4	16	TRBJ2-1	CASSSPGTGMNYEQFF
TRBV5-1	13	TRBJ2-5	CASSLRNQETQYF
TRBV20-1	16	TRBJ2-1	CSAGRIEGLGVGEQFF
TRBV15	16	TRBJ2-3	CATSREGTGGPDTQYF
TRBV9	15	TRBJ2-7	CASSSRAGGPNEQYF
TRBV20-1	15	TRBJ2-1	CSARDFSAGSDEQFF
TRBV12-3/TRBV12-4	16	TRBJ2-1	CASSTDLGRSYNEQFF
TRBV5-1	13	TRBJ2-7	CASSPRTSSEQYF
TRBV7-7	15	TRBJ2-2	CASSLQTSGAGELFF
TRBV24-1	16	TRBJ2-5	CATSDFSRGGSETQYF
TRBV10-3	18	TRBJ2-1	CAISDPNQLAGGNNEQFF
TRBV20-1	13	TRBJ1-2	CSARSLGLYGYTF
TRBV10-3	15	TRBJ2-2	CAISSDRAFTGELFF
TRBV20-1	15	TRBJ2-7	CSASMGRTDPYEQYF
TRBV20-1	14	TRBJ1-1	CSASKDRGLRTAFF
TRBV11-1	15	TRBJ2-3	CASSWRESEYDTQYF
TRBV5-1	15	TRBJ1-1	CASSFPQGQGGVAFF
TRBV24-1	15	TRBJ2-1	CATSDPDYQADEQFF
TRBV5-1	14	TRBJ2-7	CASSSWTKTYEQYF
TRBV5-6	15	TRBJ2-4	CASSLVAGGSDIQYF
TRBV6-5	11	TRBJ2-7	CASPRRDEQYF
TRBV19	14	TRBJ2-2	CASTDRQGTGELFF
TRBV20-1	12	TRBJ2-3	CSARGARDTQYF
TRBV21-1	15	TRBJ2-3	CASHPPQGQDDTQYF
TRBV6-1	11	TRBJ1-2	CASSSGTGYTF
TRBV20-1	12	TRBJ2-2	CSAQAGTGELFF
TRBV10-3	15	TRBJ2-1	CAISGTSTPYNEQFF
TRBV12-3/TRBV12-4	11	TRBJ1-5	CASSFSGPQHF
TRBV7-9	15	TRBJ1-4	CASSFGRGSNEKLFF
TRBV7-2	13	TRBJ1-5	CASSLVSDQPQHF
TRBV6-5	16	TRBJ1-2	CASSLGTGEANYGYTF
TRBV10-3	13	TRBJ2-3	CAISETDTDTQYF
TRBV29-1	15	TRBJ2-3	CSVSGTSGGGDTQYF